The 32 T cell receptor beta chains reported below all come from one sample, sequenced in a study of shared clonotypes between healthy human individuals (TCRdb year 2020). To prepare the library, the immunoSEQ multiplex PCR assay was applied. In its TCRdb copy, this immuneACCESS table keeps in-frame sequences only and misses some clones. Where compared with another copy, unresolved V genes explain less than half of these, and the others have no known cause. This sample lists about 460,000 clones; 70% to 80% were detected once. The ten biggest clones cover around 12% of the sample. The sample taken for sequencing was PBMCs. Every receptor here comes from a woman aged 40-49 years in good health. Some clones in this sample may be carry-over from other donors' samples.

This clone occurred many times. Within the sample, other DNA sequences also encode this same CDR3. The chain has TRBV10-3 and TRBJ1-2; 12 bases are shared with TRBD1. Trimming cost V 4 bases and J 11 bases; bases outside gene matches: 11. CDR3 length equals 15 residues. Germline V gene data show CDR1 as ENHRY and CDR2 as SYGVKD. CDR3 sequence (DNA): TGTGCCATCAGTGGGGACAGGGGGCGGAATGATCGGTACACCTTC. This encodes CAISGDRGRNDRYTF.

V gene TRBV5-4 combines with J gene TRBJ2-2; tentative D call: TRBD1 (5 bases). Germline V lookup: CDR1 SGHNT, CDR2 YYREEE (reference sequence). The CDR3 is 14 residues long. V was pared by 4 bases and J by 2 bases, with 9 bases between. The CDR3 spells CASSPTVNTGELFF. The CDR3 DNA reads TGTGCCAGCAGCCCGACAGTAAACACCGGGGAGCTGTTTTTT.

The chain joins TRBV2 to TRBJ1-2, with 7 bases matching TRBD1. V lost 0 bases to trimming and J lost 4 bases; unmatched junction nucleotides: 14. The CDR3 runs 18 residues. Germline V CDR1 and CDR2: SNHLY, FYNNEI. The CDR3 DNA reads TGTGCCAGCAGTGAAGCGCAGGTCGGGACAGTCCGATCCTATGGCTACACCTTC. Protein sequence: CASSEAQVGTVRSYGYTF.

This clone was seen just once. A read error may explain this, as a much larger clone is one base away. The sample carries other DNA sequences with the same CDR3. The J gene is TRBJ1-3, the V gene TRBV2; 7 bases fit TRBD1. CDR1 is SNHLY, CDR2 FYNNEI, per germline. Trimming at V came to 7 bases and at J to 4 bases, leaving 4 bases not matched to a gene. The CDR3 extends over 13 amino acids. This chain's CDR3 is CASTGQAGNTIYF. Here the CDR3 DNA reads TGTGCCAGCACCGGACAGGCCGGAAACACCATATATTTT.

This sequence joins TRBV29-1 and TRBJ2-5; D may be TRBD2 (7 bases). Trimming left V 4 bases short and J 5 bases short, with 17 bases between. The length of the CDR3 is 14 residues. CDR1 is SQVTM, CDR2 ANQGSEA, per germline. The DNA for the CDR3 is TGCAGCGTTGTAGGGGGAGGGCCGCGGGAGACCCAGTACTTC. Translating it yields CSVVGGGPRETQYF.

The count of this clone is one. Given a much more abundant clone one base away, this may be a read error. This chain links TRBV30 with TRBJ1-6; D may be TRBD1 (5 bases). CDR1 is GTSNPN, CDR2 SVGIG, per germline (reference sequence). This CDR3 spans 14 amino acids. CDR3 in amino acids: CAWSEDFGGSSLHF. The CDR3 nucleotides read TGTGCCTGGAGTGAGGACTTTGGGGGTTCATCCCTCCACTTT.

The chain carries TRBV7-7 and TRBJ2-5, with 16 bases lining up with TRBD2. The germline V gene encodes CDR1 SSHAT and CDR2 FNYEAQ (reference sequence). This CDR3 has 19 residues. With 6 bases clipped from V and 2 bases from J, the junction kept 12 bases outside the gene matches. The CDR3 loop reads CASSQTPGLAGGQQETQYF. CDR3 coding DNA: TGTGCCAGCAGTCAAACTCCGGGACTAGCGGGAGGGCAGCAAGAGACCCAGTACTTC. The full variable domain, with the rest looked up from reference TRBV7-7 and TRBJ2-5, is GAGVSQSPRYKVTKRGQDVTLRCDPISSHATLYWYQQALGQGPEFLTYFNYEAQPDKSGLPSDRFSAERPEGSISTLTIQRTEQRDSAMYRCASSQTPGLAGGQQETQYFGPGTRLLVL.

This clone has only one observation. This sequence joins TRBV29-1 and TRBJ2-3; maybe TRBD2 (5 bases). CDR1 and CDR2 from the germline V gene are SQVTM and ANQGSEA. The CDR3 sequence is 12 residues long. The germline V and J ends were trimmed by 3 bases and 2 bases, with 6 bases remaining between them. The DNA of the CDR3 is TGCAGCGTTGAGGACTTCACAGATACGCAGTATTTT. Translating gives CSVEDFTDTQYF.

The V and J genes are TRBV28 and TRBJ1-3; D might be TRBD1 (6 bases). Germline V CDR1 and CDR2: MDHEN, SYDVKM. The ends were cut back, 5 bases at V and 2 bases at J, with 13 bases in the middle. There are 15 residues in the CDR3. CDR3 in amino acids: CASSRTRGTGNTIYF. CDR3 nucleotides: TGTGCCAGCAGTAGGACCAGGGGTACTGGAAACACCATATATTTT. Supplemented by reference TRBV28 and TRBJ1-3, the full variable domain reads DVKVTQSSRYLVKRTGEKVFLECVQDMDHENMFWYRQDPGLGLRLIYFSYDVKMKEKGDIPEGYSVSREKKERFSLILESASTNQTSMYLCASSRTRGTGNTIYFGEGSWLTVV.

In regard to this clone: The same CDR3 also results from other DNA sequences found in this sample. The V and J genes are TRBV5-1 and TRBJ1-1; D gene ambiguous. Germline V gene sequence: CDR1 SGHRS, CDR2 YFSETQ. Trimming left V 0 bases short and J 2 bases short, with 8 bases between. The length of the CDR3 is 14 residues. CDR3 sequence (DNA): TGCGCCAGCAGCTTGGCCGCGGGAAACACTGAAGCTTTCTTT. Translated, it gives CASSLAAGNTEAFF.

The chain recombines TRBV6-5 with TRBJ1-1; 9 positions match TRBD1. CDR3 length: 15 amino acids. Germline V gives CDR1 MNHEY, CDR2 SVGAGI. V lost 6 bases and J lost 4; bases outside the gene matches: 9. CDR3 sequence: CASSHRGRALTEAFF. The DNA for the CDR3 is TGTGCCAGCAGCCACAGGGGGCGTGCTCTCACTGAAGCTTTCTTT.

This clone was counted between two and nine times. Written as DNA, the CDR3 is TGTGCCAGCAGTTCCACGGGGACAGGGACCTACGAGCAGTACTTC. Encoded protein: CASSSTGTGTYEQYF. The chain carries TRBV28 and TRBJ2-7, with 9 bases aligning to TRBD1. The germline V gene encodes CDR1 MDHEN and CDR2 SYDVKM. V gave up 4 bases and J gave up 2 bases; unmatched junction bases: 6. The CDR3 spans 15 residues.

V is TRBV5-1 and J is TRBJ2-1, with unresolved D. CDR3 size: 13 residues. Looked up from germline, CDR1 is SGHRS and CDR2 is YFSETQ. Trimming removed 4 bases at V and 4 bases at J, with 9 bases between. The CDR3 reads CASSIDVYNEQFF. The DNA of the CDR3 is TGCGCCAGCAGCATTGACGTGTACAATGAGCAGTTCTTC.

This clone was seen just once. The chain carries TRBV30 and TRBJ1-4, with unresolved D. From germline, CDR1 is GTSNPN and CDR2 SVGIG (reference sequence). V lost 2 bases to trimming and J lost 4 bases, with 11 bases between them. This CDR3 is 14 amino acids long. The CDR3 here is CAWSRLGYNEKLFF. The CDR3, as DNA: TGTGCCTGGAGTAGGCTTGGGTATAATGAAAAACTGTTTTTT.

Of note for this clone: This likely came from a read error, as a far larger clone is one base away. V usage is TRBV4-3 and J usage is TRBJ2-2; TRBD2 matches at 10 bases. CDR1 LGHNA and CDR2 YSLEER come from the germline V gene. The CDR3 contains 16 residues. The CDR3 loop is CASSQVSGRGTGEPFF. CDR3 coding DNA: TGCGCCAGCAGCCAAGTCAGCGGGAGGGGAACCGGGGAGCCGTTTTTT.

This chain joins TRBV10-1 and TRBJ2-5; 9 positions agree with TRBD1. With V trimmed by 4 bases and J by 3 bases, 6 bases remained unmatched. In germline, CDR1 is WNHNN, CDR2 SYGVQD (reference sequence). This CDR3 has 15 residues. CDR3 DNA sequence: TGCGCCAGCAGTGTGGGACAGGGAGGAAAAGAGACCCAGTACTTC. Its translation: CASSVGQGGKETQYF.

Concerning this clone itself: The sample contains more than one DNA sequence encoding this CDR3. The rearrangement uses TRBV6-5 and TRBJ1-1, with TRBD1 as a possible D gene (5 bases). Trimming took off 7 bases at V and 3 bases at J, with 18 bases between the two ends. The germline gives CDR1 MNHEY, CDR2 SVGAGI. This CDR3 spans 15 amino acids. The CDR3 here is CASIGSGRGYTEAFF. CDR3 nucleotides: TGTGCCAGCATTGGTTCAGGGAGGGGATACACTGAAGCTTTCTTT.

A few counts support this clone. This rearrangement joins TRBV25-1 to TRBJ2-5, with D perhaps TRBD1 (6 bases). Germline-derived CDR1 and CDR2 are MGHDK and SYGVNS. The CDR3 consists of 15 residues. Trimming stripped 2 bases from V and 2 bases from J, with 12 bases between. CDR3 sequence: CASSEGTGKQETQYF. The CDR3 DNA is TGTGCCAGCAGTGAAGGCACAGGGAAACAAGAGACCCAGTACTTC. The variable domain in full, with the rest retrieved from reference TRBV25-1 and TRBJ2-5, is EADIYQTPRYLVIGTGKKITLECSQTMGHDKMYWYQQDPGMELHLIHYSYGVNSTEKGDLSSESTVSRIRTEHFPLTLESARPSHTSQYLCASSEGTGKQETQYFGPGTRLLVL.

CDR3 nucleotides: TGTGCCAGCAGCTTCGGGGGGCTCCCCTACGAGCAGTACTTC. Translated: CASSFGGLPYEQYF. The genes are TRBV7-2 and TRBJ2-7; perhaps TRBD2 as D (7 bases). Germline lookup yields CDR1 SGHTA and CDR2 FQGNSA. With 3 bases removed from V and 2 bases from J, the gap between germline ends came to 11 bases. The CDR3 is 14 amino acids.

The genes are TRBV4-2 and TRBJ1-2, with a tentative D call TRBD1 (5 bases). Trimming shortened V by 1 base and J by 4 bases, and 10 bases separated the two germline ends. CDR1 and CDR2 (germline): LGHNA, YNFKEQ. CDR3 length: 14 residues. The CDR3 DNA sequence: TGTGCCAGCAGCCAAGGGGAAGGGGTCTATGGCTACACCTTC. Amino acids: CASSQGEGVYGYTF.

The V call is TRBV7-2, the J call TRBJ2-1; D gene ambiguous. The CDR3 has 11 amino acids. V lost 2 bases to trimming and J lost 10 bases, with 6 bases between them. Per germline, CDR1 SGHTA and CDR2 FQGNSA. CDR3 protein: CASSLWREQFF. The CDR3 DNA is TGTGCCAGCAGCTTATGGAGAGAGCAGTTCTTC.

The chain has TRBV5-6 and TRBJ2-7; TRBD2 might be the D (6 bases). The V end was cut by 4 bases, the J end by 4 bases, with 21 bases between. Germline CDR1 SGHDT, CDR2 YYEEEE. The CDR3 runs 16 residues. In DNA, the CDR3 is TGTGCCAGCAGCGCGACACCGGGACTCCCGTTTTACGAGCAGTACTTC. This codes for CASSATPGLPFYEQYF.

Concerning this clone itself: A much larger clone lies a single base off, so this may be a read error. This chain links TRBV5-4 with TRBJ2-7; D gene unclear. The CDR3 is 15 amino acids. Germline V gene data show CDR1 as SGHNT and CDR2 as YYREEE (reference sequence). The CDR3 loop reads CASNLESARSYEQYF. The DNA of the CDR3 is TGTGCCAGCAACTTGGAGTCGGCTAGGAGCTACGAGCAGTACTTC.

This chain links TRBV29-1 with TRBJ2-5; 9 bases map to TRBD2. V was clipped by 6 bases and J by 1 base; unmatched bases: 9. The length of the CDR3 is 15 residues. Germline V gene lookup returns CDR1 SQVTM and CDR2 ANQGSEA. CDR3 nucleotides: TGCAGCGTGATCTGGCTAGCGGGACTCCAAGAGACCCAGTACTTC. It specifies CSVIWLAGLQETQYF.

The V and J genes are TRBV7-7 and TRBJ2-7, with 14 bases identical to TRBD2. The germline CDR1 and CDR2 sequences are SSHAT and FNYEAQ (reference sequence). The CDR3 sequence is 14 residues long. Unmatched junction bases numbered 3, after V lost 4 bases and J lost 7 bases. This CDR3 is CASSSGLAGAEQYF. The CDR3, as DNA: TGTGCCAGCAGCTCGGGACTAGCGGGAGCTGAGCAGTACTTC.

For this clone: This likely came from a read error, as a far larger clone is one base away. Other DNA sequences within the sample encode an identical CDR3. CDR3 sequence reads: CASSLWGQRTDTQYF. Written as DNA, the CDR3 is TGCGCCAGCAGCCTGTGGGGACAGAGGACAGATACGCAGTATTTT. V usage is TRBV5-1 and J usage is TRBJ2-3; 7 nucleotides match TRBD1. Unmatched junction bases numbered 8, after V lost 4 bases and J lost 3 bases. In germline, CDR1 is SGHRS, CDR2 YFSETQ. The CDR3 spans 15 residues.

In this sample, this clone turned up a few times. The chain links TRBV9 to TRBJ2-7, with a weak D call TRBD2 (5 bases). This CDR3 comprises 15 residues. Between the trimmed V and J ends, which lost 4 bases and 6 bases, there was a span of 20 bases. CDR1 and CDR2 (germline): SGDLS, YYNGEE. Written as DNA, the CDR3 is TGTGCCAGCAGCCCGGGGTGGCAGTCCTCGGGCGAGCAGTACTTC. Protein sequence: CASSPGWQSSGEQYF.

V and J are TRBV11-2 and TRBJ2-7, with D perhaps matching TRBD2 (5 bases). The CDR3 is 14 residues long. V was pared by 1 base and J by 2 bases, with 9 bases between. Germline values: CDR1 SGHAT, CDR2 FQNNGV. CDR3 region: CASSLGGLTYEQYF. As DNA, the CDR3 is TGTGCCAGCAGCTTAGGCGGGCTGACCTACGAGCAGTACTTC.

The table lists this clone with many counts. V and J are TRBV5-1 and TRBJ2-1; D ambiguous. Germline V gene sequence: CDR1 SGHRS, CDR2 YFSETQ. V lost 5 bases, J lost 5 bases, and 11 bases lay in between. The length of the CDR3 is 13 residues. CDR3 DNA sequence: TGCGCCAGCAGAGTCGGCGAGCACAATGAGCAGTTCTTC. Protein sequence: CASRVGEHNEQFF.

This chain links TRBV29-1 with TRBJ1-1; possibly TRBD1 for D (6 bases). The CDR3 has 13 amino acids. The V end was cut by 5 bases, the J end by 3 bases, with 13 bases between. The germline gives CDR1 SQVTM, CDR2 ANQGSEA. CDR3 coding DNA: TGCAGCGTTCTAAATACAGGGTACACTGAAGCTTTCTTT. This gives the protein CSVLNTGYTEAFF.

The rearrangement uses TRBV5-1 and TRBJ2-1; TRBD2 agrees at 7 bases. J lost 10 bases, V lost 1 base, and 2 bases had no gene match. The CDR3 spans 12 residues. Looked up from germline, CDR1 is SGHRS and CDR2 is YFSETQ. In DNA, the CDR3 is TGCGCCAGCAGCTTGACGGGAGGCGAGCAGTTCTTC. This codes for CASSLTGGEQFF.

As to this clone: This probably arose from a read error, given a far larger clone one base away. The CDR3, as DNA: TGTGCCAGCAGTGATCGGGACAGCCAAAAGACCCAGTACTTC. Translated: CASSDRDSQKTQYF. V usage is TRBV25-1 and J usage is TRBJ2-5, with TRBD1 matching over 7 bases. The germline CDR1 and CDR2 sequences are MGHDK and SYGVNS. The CDR3 spans 14 residues.